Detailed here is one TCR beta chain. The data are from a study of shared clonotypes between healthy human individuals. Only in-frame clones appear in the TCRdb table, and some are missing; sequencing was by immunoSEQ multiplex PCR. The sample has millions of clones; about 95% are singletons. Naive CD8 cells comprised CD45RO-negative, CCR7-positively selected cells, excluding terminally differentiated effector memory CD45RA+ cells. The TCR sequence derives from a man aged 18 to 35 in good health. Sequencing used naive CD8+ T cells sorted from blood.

The CDR3 bases are TGTGCCAGCAGCGACCAAGACGAGCAGTACTTC. This sequence encodes CASSDQDEQYF. The chain is built from TRBV7-9 and TRBJ2-7; no reliable D call. CDR1 SEHNR and CDR2 FQNEAQ come from the germline V gene (reference sequence). CDR3 length: 11 amino acids. V lost 5 bases and J 5 bases, leaving 7 bases between the germline ends.